This T cell receptor beta chain was sequenced for a study of T-cell reconstitution after alpha-beta-depleted transplantation in children. Overall study results and limits: The main origin of T-cell counts and diversity one year after transplant was newly produced T cells.

This clonotype was recorded a few times. Its antigen is currently unknown. The germline CDR1 and CDR2 sequences are SQVTM and ANQGSEA. Trimming took 3 bases from V and 6 from J, leaving 11 bases between them. CDR3 size: 13 residues. Unique molecular identifiers were incorporated during preparation of the TCRbeta library. One entry per CDR3 protein, called by TCRdb with MiXCR from the PCR reads. The sample has about 640,000 distinct CDR3 sequences, roughly 13% seen once; the top ten hold roughly 2.3%. This TCR was recovered from a male patient younger than 18 who had a stem cell transplant for acute myeloid leukemia, so the T cells may come from the graft donor. This chain links TRBV29-1 with TRBJ2-2; perhaps TRBD2 as D (6 bases). This specimen consisted of PBMCs, mostly from graft donor cells, obtained 360 days after TCRalphabeta/CD19-depleted stem cell transplant. CDR3 nucleotides: TGCAGCGTTGAGGAGGGTCTGGCCGGGGAGCTGTTTTTT. The encoded protein is CSVEEGLAGELFF.